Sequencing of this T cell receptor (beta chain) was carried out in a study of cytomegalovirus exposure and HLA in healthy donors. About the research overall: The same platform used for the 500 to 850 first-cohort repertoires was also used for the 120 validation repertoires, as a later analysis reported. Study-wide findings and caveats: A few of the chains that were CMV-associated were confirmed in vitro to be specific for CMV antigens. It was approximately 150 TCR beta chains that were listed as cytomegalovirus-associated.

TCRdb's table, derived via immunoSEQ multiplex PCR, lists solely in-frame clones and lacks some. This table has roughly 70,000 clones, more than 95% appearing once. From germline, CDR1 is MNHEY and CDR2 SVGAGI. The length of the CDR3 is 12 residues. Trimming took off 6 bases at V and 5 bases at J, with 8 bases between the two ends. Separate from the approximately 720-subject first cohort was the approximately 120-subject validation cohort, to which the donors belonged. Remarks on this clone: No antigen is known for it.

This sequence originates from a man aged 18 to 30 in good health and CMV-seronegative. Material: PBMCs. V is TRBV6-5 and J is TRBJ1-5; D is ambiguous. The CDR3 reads CASSLTDQPQHF. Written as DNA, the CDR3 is TGTGCCAGCAGCTTAACGGATCAGCCCCAGCATTTT.